This T cell receptor beta chain was sequenced for a study of shared clonotypes between healthy human individuals. It was CD45RO-negative cells, positively selected for CCR7, that made up naive CD8 cells, with terminally differentiated effector memory CD45RA+ cells excluded. Sequenced by immunoSEQ multiplex PCR; TCRdb stores in-frame clones only, minus some. This table holds around 1,900,000 clones, over 85% found once. The CDR3 is 15 residues long. CDR1 and CDR2 from the germline V gene are MDHEN and SYDVKM. The junction had 2 bases not matched to a gene; V was cut back by 2 bases and J by 3 bases. This receptor was obtained from a man aged 18 to 29 in good health. Some clones in this sample may be carry-over from other donors' samples. The sequenced sample consisted of naive CD8+ T cells from PBMCs. The chain has TRBV28 and TRBJ2-7, with TRBD2 matching 12 bases. The CDR3 bases are TGTGCCAGCAGTTTAGGACTAGCGGGAATCTACGAGCAGTACTTC. Translation gives CASSLGLAGIYEQYF. Variable domain in full (rest from reference TRBV28 and TRBJ2-7): DVKVTQSSRYLVKRTGEKVFLECVQDMDHENMFWYRQDPGLGLRLIYFSYDVKMKEKGDIPEGYSVSREKKERFSLILESASTNQTSMYLCASSLGLAGIYEQYFGPGTRLTVT.